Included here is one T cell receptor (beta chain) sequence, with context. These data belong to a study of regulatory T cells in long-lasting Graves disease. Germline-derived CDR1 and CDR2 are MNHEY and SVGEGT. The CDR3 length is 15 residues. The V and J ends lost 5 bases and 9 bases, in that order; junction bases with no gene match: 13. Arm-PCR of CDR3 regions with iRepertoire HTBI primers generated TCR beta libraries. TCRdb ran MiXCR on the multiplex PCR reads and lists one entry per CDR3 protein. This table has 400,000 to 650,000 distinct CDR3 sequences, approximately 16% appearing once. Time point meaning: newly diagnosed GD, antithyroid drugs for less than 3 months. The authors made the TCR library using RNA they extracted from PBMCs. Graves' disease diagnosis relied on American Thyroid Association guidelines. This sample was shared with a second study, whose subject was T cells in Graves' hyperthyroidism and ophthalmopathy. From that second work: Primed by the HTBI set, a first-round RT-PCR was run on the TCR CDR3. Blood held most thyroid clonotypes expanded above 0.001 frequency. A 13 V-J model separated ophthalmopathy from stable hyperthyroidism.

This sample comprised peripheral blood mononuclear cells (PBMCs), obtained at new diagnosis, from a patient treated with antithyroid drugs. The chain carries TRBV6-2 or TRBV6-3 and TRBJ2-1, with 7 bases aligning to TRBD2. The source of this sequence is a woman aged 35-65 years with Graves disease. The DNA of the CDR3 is TGTGCCAGCAGTGAATCTGGACTAGGATCAGGTGAGCAGTTCTTC. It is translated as CASSESGLGSGEQFF.